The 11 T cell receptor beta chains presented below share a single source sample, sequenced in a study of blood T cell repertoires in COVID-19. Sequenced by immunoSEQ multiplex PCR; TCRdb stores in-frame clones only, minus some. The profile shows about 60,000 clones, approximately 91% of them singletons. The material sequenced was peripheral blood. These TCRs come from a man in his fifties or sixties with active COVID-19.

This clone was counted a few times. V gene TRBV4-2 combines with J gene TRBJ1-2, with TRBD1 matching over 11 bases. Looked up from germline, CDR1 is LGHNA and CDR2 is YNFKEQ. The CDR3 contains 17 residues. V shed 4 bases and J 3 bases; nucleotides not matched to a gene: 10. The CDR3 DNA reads TGTGCCAGCAGCCCCGGACAGGGGGCGGGCGGTGACTATGGCTACACCTTC. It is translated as CASSPGQGAGGDYGYTF.

The CDR3 region is CASSPREAGNTIYF. The CDR3 nucleotides are TGTGCCAGCAGCCCGCGGGAGGCTGGAAACACCATATATTTT. The chain couples TRBV3-1 (or the pseudogene TRBV3-2) to TRBJ1-3; D uncertain. Germline V lookup: CDR1 LGHDT, CDR2 YNNKEL (reference sequence). This CDR3 is 14 amino acids long. Deletions cut 4 bases from V and 2 bases from J, with 9 bases between.

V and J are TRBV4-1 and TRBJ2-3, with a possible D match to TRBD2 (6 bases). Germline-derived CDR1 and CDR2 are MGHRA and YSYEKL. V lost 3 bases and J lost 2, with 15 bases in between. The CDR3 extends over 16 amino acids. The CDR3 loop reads CASSQTGTSSTDTQYF. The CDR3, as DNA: TGCGCCAGCAGCCAGACTGGGACTTCCTCCACAGATACGCAGTATTTT.

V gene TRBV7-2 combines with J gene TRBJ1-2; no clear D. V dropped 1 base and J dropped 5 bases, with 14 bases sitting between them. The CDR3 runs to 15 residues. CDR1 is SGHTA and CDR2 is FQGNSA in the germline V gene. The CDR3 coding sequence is TGTGCCAGCAGCTTAGTGGGAGGGCCAGAGTATGGCTACACCTTC. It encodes CASSLVGGPEYGYTF.

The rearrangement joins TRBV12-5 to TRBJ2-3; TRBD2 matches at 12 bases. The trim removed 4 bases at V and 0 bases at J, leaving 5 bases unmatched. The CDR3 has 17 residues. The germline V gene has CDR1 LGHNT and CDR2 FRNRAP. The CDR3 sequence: CASGSGLAGGSTDTQYF. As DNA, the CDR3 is TGTGCTAGTGGTTCCGGCCTAGCGGGGGGGAGCACAGATACGCAGTATTTT. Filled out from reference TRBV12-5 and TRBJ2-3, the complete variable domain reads DARVTQTPRHKVTEMGQEVTMRCQPILGHNTVFWYRQTMMQGLELLAYFRNRAPLDDSGMPKDRFSAEMPDATLATLKIQPSEPRDSAVYFCASGSGLAGGSTDTQYFGPGTRLTVL.

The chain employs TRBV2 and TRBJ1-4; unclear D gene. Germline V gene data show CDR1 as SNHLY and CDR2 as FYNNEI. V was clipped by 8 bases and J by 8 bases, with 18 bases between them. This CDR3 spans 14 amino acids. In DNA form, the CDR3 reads TGTGCCAGCTTAACGGGGTCCCATGGGGAAAAACTGTTTTTT. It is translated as CASLTGSHGEKLFF.

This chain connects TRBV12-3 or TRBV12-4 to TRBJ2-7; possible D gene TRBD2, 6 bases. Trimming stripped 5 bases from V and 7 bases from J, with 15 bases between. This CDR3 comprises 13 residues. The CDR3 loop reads CASSPGRLSEQYF. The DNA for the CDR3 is TGTGCCAGCAGTCCAGGGAGGCTCTCGGAGCAGTACTTC.

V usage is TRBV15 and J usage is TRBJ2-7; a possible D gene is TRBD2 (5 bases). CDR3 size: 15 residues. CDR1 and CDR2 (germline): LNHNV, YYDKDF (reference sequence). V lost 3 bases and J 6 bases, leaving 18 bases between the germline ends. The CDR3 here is CATSSGSGTRSEQYF. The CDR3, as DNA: TGTGCCACCAGCAGCGGAAGCGGAACTAGAAGCGAGCAGTACTTC.

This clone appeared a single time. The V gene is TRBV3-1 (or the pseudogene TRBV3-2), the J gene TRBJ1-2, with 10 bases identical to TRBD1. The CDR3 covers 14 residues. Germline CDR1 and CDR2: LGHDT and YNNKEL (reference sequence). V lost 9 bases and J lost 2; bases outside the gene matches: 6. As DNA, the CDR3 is TGTGCCAGTGAGCCGGGACAGGGGAACTATGGCTACACCTTC. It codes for CASEPGQGNYGYTF.

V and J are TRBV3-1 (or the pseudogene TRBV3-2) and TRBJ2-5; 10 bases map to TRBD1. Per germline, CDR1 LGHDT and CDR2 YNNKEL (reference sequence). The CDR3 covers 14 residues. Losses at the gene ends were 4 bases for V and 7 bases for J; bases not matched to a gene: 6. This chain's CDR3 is CASSPLDRGGTQYF. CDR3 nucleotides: TGTGCCAGCAGCCCTCTGGACAGGGGGGGGACCCAGTACTTC.

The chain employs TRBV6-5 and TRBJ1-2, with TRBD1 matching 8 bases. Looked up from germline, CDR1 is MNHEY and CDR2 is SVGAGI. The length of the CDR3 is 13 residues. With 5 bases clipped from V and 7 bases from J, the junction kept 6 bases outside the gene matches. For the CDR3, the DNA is TGTGCCAGCAGTCGGACAGGGTCTGTTGGCTACACCTTC. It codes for CASSRTGSVGYTF.